These T cell receptor beta chains were read from a single sample in a study of T cell responses to AZD1222 COVID-19 vaccine. TCRdb's table, derived via immunoSEQ multiplex PCR, lists solely in-frame clones and lacks some. Of approximately 190,000 clones listed, just over 90% were seen once; the top ten hold over 0.85%. The source was peripheral blood, collected on day 0 of AZD1222 vaccination. These receptors were collected from an adult in good health. Each CDR3 is given with its conserved first and last residue. D genes are given only for firm matches. Rows may omit the clone size; those that give it use once, few, many or a size class.

v_gene: TRBV27; j_gene: TRBJ1-1; d_gene: .; abundance: .; CDR3nt: TGTGCCAGCAGTTTATTGGCTGATACGGGGGTTAAGAACACTGAAGCTTTCTTT; CDR3aa: CASSLLADTGVKNTEAFF
v_gene: TRBV7-2; j_gene: TRBJ2-7; d_gene: TRBD2; abundance: .; CDR3nt: TGTGCCAGCAGCTTAGATTCTAGCGGGGGCCTGGGGCGGCAGTACTTC; CDR3aa: CASSLDSSGGLGRQYF
v_gene: TRBV5-1; j_gene: TRBJ2-1; d_gene: .; abundance: few; CDR3nt: TGCGCCAGCAGCCTAGGGACCGAAGGAGGGCAGTTCTTC; CDR3aa: CASSLGTEGGQFF
v_gene: TRBV20-1; j_gene: TRBJ1-2; d_gene: .; abundance: .; CDR3nt: TGCAGTGCTAGTGTTTGGCAGGATTCAGACTATGGCTACACCTTC; CDR3aa: CSASVWQDSDYGYTF
v_gene: TRBV4-1; j_gene: TRBJ2-1; d_gene: .; abundance: .; CDR3nt: TGCGCCAGCAGCCAGCAGGGGACCTACAATGAGCAGTTCTTC; CDR3aa: CASSQQGTYNEQFF
v_gene: TRBV15; j_gene: TRBJ1-4; d_gene: TRBD1; abundance: few; CDR3nt: TGTGCCACCAGCACAAGGACAGGAGGCAATGAAAAACTGTTTTTT; CDR3aa: CATSTRTGGNEKLFF
v_gene: TRBV29-1; j_gene: TRBJ2-5; d_gene: TRBD2; abundance: .; CDR3nt: TGCAGCGTTGTAGCGGGAGAAGAGACCCAGTACTTC; CDR3aa: CSVVAGEETQYF
v_gene: TRBV12-3/TRBV12-4; j_gene: TRBJ1-5; d_gene: .; abundance: .; CDR3nt: TGTGCCAGCTCTTCTAACGGGGGGCAGCCCCAGCATTTT; CDR3aa: CASSSNGGQPQHF
v_gene: TRBV28; j_gene: TRBJ2-5; d_gene: TRBD2; abundance: .; CDR3nt: TGTGCCAGCAGTTTATACGGGAGGGTGGGTGAAGAAGAGACCCAGTACTTC; CDR3aa: CASSLYGRVGEEETQYF
v_gene: TRBV6-1; j_gene: TRBJ2-7; d_gene: TRBD1; abundance: .; CDR3nt: TGTGCCAGCAGTGAAGCAACAGTCGGGGACAGGGGGCGCGGAGAGCAGTACTTC; CDR3aa: CASSEATVGDRGRGEQYF
v_gene: TRBV19; j_gene: TRBJ1-2; d_gene: .; abundance: .; CDR3nt: TGTGCCAGTAGTTCAGGGGACCACTATGGCTACACCTTC; CDR3aa: CASSSGDHYGYTF
v_gene: TRBV6-2/TRBV6-3; j_gene: TRBJ2-7; d_gene: TRBD1; abundance: .; CDR3nt: TGTGCTAGCAGTGGGCCGGGACAGGGGCCCTACGAGCAGTACTTC; CDR3aa: CASSGPGQGPYEQYF
v_gene: TRBV7-9; j_gene: TRBJ1-2; d_gene: .; abundance: once; CDR3nt: TGTGCCAGCAGCGCCCCGGGGGAGGGCTACACCTTC; CDR3aa: CASSAPGEGYTF
v_gene: TRBV7-8; j_gene: TRBJ1-2; d_gene: TRBD1; abundance: .; CDR3nt: TGTGCCAGCAGCCCGGACAGGGGGCATAACTATGGCTACACCTTC; CDR3aa: CASSPDRGHNYGYTF
v_gene: TRBV5-8; j_gene: TRBJ1-4; d_gene: .; abundance: .; CDR3nt: TGTGCCAGCAGCTGGGGAGCGGGGCCAGCTAATGAAAAACTGTTTTTT; CDR3aa: CASSWGAGPANEKLFF
v_gene: TRBV19; j_gene: TRBJ1-2; d_gene: .; abundance: .; CDR3nt: TGTGCCAGTAGTATAGGCGGGAAGTCGGGTGGCTACACCTTC; CDR3aa: CASSIGGKSGGYTF
v_gene: TRBV5-4; j_gene: TRBJ2-2; d_gene: .; abundance: .; CDR3nt: TGTGCCAGCAGCCGGGGTGGGACCGGGGAGCTGTTTTTT; CDR3aa: CASSRGGTGELFF
v_gene: TRBV6-5; j_gene: TRBJ1-1; d_gene: TRBD1; abundance: .; CDR3nt: TGTGCCAGCAGTCTAAAGCTGACAGGGATTGAAGCTTTCTTT; CDR3aa: CASSLKLTGIEAFF
v_gene: TRBV25-1; j_gene: TRBJ1-4; d_gene: TRBD1; abundance: .; CDR3nt: TGTGCCAGCAGTGAACCCTACAGGGGGCGCGGTGAAAAACTGTTTTTT; CDR3aa: CASSEPYRGRGEKLFF
v_gene: TRBV9; j_gene: TRBJ1-1; d_gene: TRBD1; abundance: .; CDR3nt: TGTGCCAGCAGCGCAGCAGGACGGACAGGCCCTCGGACGGCTTTCTTT; CDR3aa: CASSAAGRTGPRTAFF
v_gene: TRBV9; j_gene: TRBJ1-2; d_gene: .; abundance: .; CDR3nt: TGTGCCAGCAGCGTAGGGGGGAGGGGCTACACCTTC; CDR3aa: CASSVGGRGYTF
v_gene: TRBV6-1; j_gene: TRBJ1-1; d_gene: .; abundance: .; CDR3nt: TGTGCCAGCAGTGAAGGGGTCGCTGAAGCTTTCTTT; CDR3aa: CASSEGVAEAFF
v_gene: TRBV6-5; j_gene: TRBJ1-1; d_gene: TRBD1; abundance: .; CDR3nt: TGTGCCAGCAGTTGGGGACAGGGCCTATTCCCTGAAGCTTTCTTT; CDR3aa: CASSWGQGLFPEAFF
v_gene: TRBV5-5; j_gene: TRBJ1-1; d_gene: TRBD1; abundance: .; CDR3nt: TGTGCCAGCAGCTTGGAGCGGACAGGGGTTACTGAAGCTTTCTTT; CDR3aa: CASSLERTGVTEAFF
v_gene: TRBV6-2/TRBV6-3; j_gene: TRBJ1-5; d_gene: .; abundance: .; CDR3nt: TGTGCCAGCAGTTACCCAGGGGGCAATCAGCCCCAGCATTTT; CDR3aa: CASSYPGGNQPQHF
v_gene: TRBV20-1; j_gene: TRBJ2-7; d_gene: .; abundance: .; CDR3nt: TGCAGTGCTAGTTCAGGGGTTGGCTACGAGCAGTACTTC; CDR3aa: CSASSGVGYEQYF
v_gene: TRBV28; j_gene: TRBJ1-2; d_gene: TRBD1; abundance: .; CDR3nt: TGTGCCAGCAGTTTCTCCGGACAGGGAGATGGCTACACCTTC; CDR3aa: CASSFSGQGDGYTF
v_gene: TRBV23-1; j_gene: TRBJ1-1; d_gene: .; abundance: .; CDR3nt: TGCGCCAGCAGTCGGTCAGCTAAGAACACTGAAGCTTTCTTT; CDR3aa: CASSRSAKNTEAFF
v_gene: TRBV2; j_gene: TRBJ1-1; d_gene: TRBD1; abundance: .; CDR3nt: TGTGCCAGCAGTGACGGGACAGGGGTTGAAGCTTTCTTT; CDR3aa: CASSDGTGVEAFF
v_gene: TRBV4-3; j_gene: TRBJ1-2; d_gene: .; abundance: .; CDR3nt: TGCGCCAGCAGCCAAGTCGCTTCGGGGGACTATGGCTACACCTTC; CDR3aa: CASSQVASGDYGYTF
v_gene: TRBV7-2; j_gene: TRBJ2-7; d_gene: .; abundance: .; CDR3nt: TGTGCCAGCAGCTTGTTGGACAGCGCCTACGAGCAGTACTTC; CDR3aa: CASSLLDSAYEQYF
v_gene: TRBV20-1; j_gene: TRBJ1-1; d_gene: .; abundance: .; CDR3nt: TGCAGTGCTAGGGCGCCTGAAGCTTTCTTT; CDR3aa: CSARAPEAFF
v_gene: TRBV2; j_gene: TRBJ1-1; d_gene: .; abundance: .; CDR3nt: TGTGCCAGCAGTGTTTGGGTGGGAGTAAAACCGAACACTGAAGCTTTCTTT; CDR3aa: CASSVWVGVKPNTEAFF